This T cell receptor beta chain was identified during a study of PD-L1 blockade in urothelial cancer (dated by TCRdb to the late 2010s). Study-wide context: All patients started therapy in about 2014 and received atezolizumab 1,200 mg intravenously every 3 weeks. In the same patients, whole exome sequencing and RNA sequencing of pretreatment tumors were performed in addition to TCR sequencing. Durable clinical benefit meant progression-free survival longer than 6 months, and TCR features were also tested against progression-free and overall survival. Patients had an ECOG performance status of 0 or 1 and had received between 0 and 3 prior chemotherapy regimens. About 90% of the 29 patients were males with bladder-origin urothelial cancer, and about 60% of the 29 reported a prior smoking history. A median of roughly 140,000 T cells and roughly 80,000 unique TCRs was obtained from blood samples, and a median clonality of around 0.072 was observed. Blood samples were analyzed at two time points: 3 weeks after treatment start (second dose) and 6 weeks after treatment start. Nine patients reached durable clinical benefit, while some 19 patients did not. Pretreatment tumor samples and matched peripheral blood, collected serially before and after atezolizumab treatment, underwent TCR sequencing. Pretreatment blood TCR-seq was available for twenty-nine patients, at least one posttreatment blood collection was obtained for some 25 patients, and tumor TCR-seq was available for some 25 patients. An exploratory multi-omic analysis was conducted of the somatic, immune and clinical correlates of response to PD-L1 blockade with atezolizumab in urothelial cancer.

A total of 25 to 30 patients with locally advanced or metastatic urothelial carcinoma, treated at Memorial Sloan Kettering on a trial protocol, made up the cohort. Peripheral blood mononuclear cells were collected from each patient pretreatment and during treatment, giving between 1 and 8 total time points per patient. The Qiagen DNeasy Blood extraction kit was used to purify genomic DNA from total PBMCs and tumor samples. PBMCs were collected pretreatment and during treatment and were isolated and stored as previously described. Each PCR received spiked-in synthetic TCR analog templates so that absolute template abundance could be estimated from read counts. Using the immunoSEQ assay, TCRbeta CDR3 regions were amplified from genomic DNA with bias-controlled V and J gene primers. Sequencing of rearranged TCRbeta segments was done at approximately 20X coverage. As for how the authors treated the data: Sequencing errors were corrected by clustering and CDR3s were annotated against IMGT to assign V, D and J genes. Downstream analyses used only productive TCRbeta rearrangements and left out out-of-frame or stop-codon sequences. To compute clonality, Shannon entropy was normalized by the log of the number of unique productive sequences and then subtracted from one. Clones differing between time points or between blood and tumor were identified using Fisher's exact test with Benjamini-Hochberg correction, with an adjusted p below 0.01 applied as the threshold. Entries here come from immuneACCESS through TCRdb and include only in-frame sequences with V and J called. Some clones fail to appear in such tables; in the studies checked, an unresolved V gene covers under half of the shortfall, and the cause of the remainder is unknown. The V and J calls and clone size come from that table; D and trimming were worked out from the DNA. This sample gives roughly 100,000 clones in total; approximately 85% of them show up just once. The ten most abundant clones make up 2% to 2.5% of the sample.

Worth noting for this clone: Its antigen has not been determined. Base qualities are not recorded, but no much larger clone differs from it by a single base.

The CDR3 contains 17 residues, cysteine and phenylalanine counted. The CDR3 DNA has 51 bases and is translated from base 1. The germline V gene gives CDR1 as SGHTA and CDR2 as FQGNSA. V ends up 5 bases short and J 4 bases short, with an unmatched junction base count of 10. Study-level results and caveats: Improved progression-free and overall survival was found to be associated with pretreatment peripheral blood TCR clonality below the median. Patients with durable benefit showed greater expansion of tumor-associated TCR clones in peripheral blood 3 weeks after starting treatment (n of about 20, p = 0.022). Small sample size (n of about 30) and many exploratory analyses mean the results are intended to be hypothesis-generating.

The receptor chain draws on TRBV7-2 and TRBJ2-1; 11 junctional bases match TRBD2. Sequences were derived from PBMCs, sampled around atezolizumab (anti-PD-L1) treatment. This sequence originates from a man between 45 and 60 years old with urothelial cancer. The DNA is as follows: TGTGCCAGCAGCCCCGGCCCGGGGACTAGCGGTTACAATGAGCAGTTCTTC. Translated, this gives CASSPGPGTSGYNEQFF.